Listed below are T cell receptor beta chains from one sample, sequenced in a study of blood T cell repertoires in COVID-19. Some clones are missing from TCRdb's copy, which holds only in-frame ones; the method was immunoSEQ multiplex PCR. The repertoire has approximately 470,000 clones, approximately 83% of them found once; the top ten carry about 3%. The sample comprised peripheral blood. The receptors derive from a human donor in a cohort sampled during active COVID-19. Each CDR3 is given with its conserved first and last residue. Each record gives: clone size, V gene, D gene, J gene, CDR3 DNA, CDR3 protein. A D gene is named only where the DNA matches it firmly. A row's size may be missing; if present it is once, few, many or a size class.

>NA|TRBV7-2|TRBD1|TRBJ2-7
TGTGCCAGCAGGGACAGGGGGTCGCCCTACGAGCAGTACTTC
CASRDRGSPYEQYF
>NA|TRBV11-2|NA|TRBJ2-1
TGTGCCAGCAGCCCGAGGACAGTCACCTACAATGAGCAGTTCTTC
CASSPRTVTYNEQFF
>NA|TRBV7-3|NA|TRBJ1-1
TGTGCCAGCAGCTTAACTATCAACACTGAAGCTTTCTTT
CASSLTINTEAFF
>NA|TRBV28|TRBD1|TRBJ1-5
TGTGCCAGCAGTTTCATTACAGGGGGCAATCAGCCCCAGCATTTT
CASSFITGGNQPQHF
>NA|TRBV11-2|TRBD1|TRBJ2-1
TGTGCCAGCAGCCAAGACAGGGTGGGGCAGTTCTTC
CASSQDRVGQFF
>NA|TRBV9|TRBD1|TRBJ1-4
TGTGCCAGCAGCGTAGCGGTAGGGGGCGATGAAAAACTGTTTTTT
CASSVAVGGDEKLFF
>few|TRBV6-1|NA|TRBJ1-4
TGTGCCAGCAGTGAGGGTAGGAGTGAAAAACTGTTTTTT
CASSEGRSEKLFF
>many|TRBV15|NA|TRBJ1-6
TGTGCCACCAGCAGAGATCGGGGGGTTTCAAGGTCACCCCTCCACTTT
CATSRDRGVSRSPLHF
>NA|TRBV5-1|NA|TRBJ1-1
TGCGCCAGCAGCTTGGCCGAAGGGAGGAGGACTGAAGCTTTCTTT
CASSLAEGRRTEAFF
>NA|TRBV30|NA|TRBJ2-1
TGTGCCTGGAGTGTAAACCGGCCGGGTGATGAGCAGTTCTTC
CAWSVNRPGDEQFF
>NA|TRBV18|TRBD1|TRBJ1-1
TGTGCCAGCTCTCCATCGGGCCGACAGGGCACGACTGAAGCTTTCTTT
CASSPSGRQGTTEAFF
>NA|TRBV9|TRBD2|TRBJ2-2
TGTGCCAGCAGCCCGAGCGGGAGGGCGAACACCGGGGAGCTGTTTTTT
CASSPSGRANTGELFF
>NA|TRBV28|NA|TRBJ1-1
TGTGCCAGCAGTTTGGGTGGTCGGGGAAGAGCTTTCTTT
CASSLGGRGRAFF
>NA|TRBV3-1/TRBV3-2|NA|TRBJ2-2
TGTGCCAGCAGCCAAGAAGGCGGGGCCACCGGGGAGCTGTTTTTT
CASSQEGGATGELFF
>NA|TRBV9|NA|TRBJ2-1
TGTGCCAGCAGCGTTTACGGGGGAGAAGTATCTGATGAGCAGTTCTTC
CASSVYGGEVSDEQFF
>NA|TRBV6-2/TRBV6-3|TRBD1|TRBJ1-4
TGTGCCAGCAGTGGAGCGACAGGGAATGAAAAACTGTTTTTT
CASSGATGNEKLFF
>NA|TRBV10-3|TRBD1|TRBJ2-2
TGTGCCATCAGTGAGTCCGGGACAGGGGGTAACACCGGGGAGCTGTTTTTT
CAISESGTGGNTGELFF
>few|TRBV27|NA|TRBJ2-7
TGTGCCAGCAGACGGGGGTCGGCCTACGAGCAGTACTTC
CASRRGSAYEQYF
>NA|TRBV11-2|TRBD2|TRBJ2-7
TGTGCCAGCAGCAGGACTAGTCGGTACGAGCAGTACTTC
CASSRTSRYEQYF
>NA|TRBV5-8|TRBD1|TRBJ1-6
TGTGCCAGCAGCTTGGACAGGGGAGGCCCCTATAATTCACCCCTCCACTTT
CASSLDRGGPYNSPLHF
>NA|TRBV3-1/TRBV3-2|NA|TRBJ1-3
TGTGCCAGCAGCCTTCGCCCACGACCTCGGGGAGGAAACACCATATATTTT
CASSLRPRPRGGNTIYF
>once|TRBV2|NA|TRBJ1-3
TGTGCCAGCAGCGAGAGGACTGGAAACACCATATATTTT
CASSERTGNTIYF
>once|TRBV7-2|NA|TRBJ2-7
TGTGCCAGCAGCTTTTTGACAGGAGGTTCCTACGAGCAGTACTTC
CASSFLTGGSYEQYF
>NA|TRBV7-2|NA|TRBJ2-4
TGTGCCAGCAGCTCCCAAGGGGTCTCTCGAGGCCTCTACTTC
CASSSQGVSRGLYF
>NA|TRBV27|NA|TRBJ1-1
TGTGCCAGCAGTTTTAGAGGAGGAGGGGACACTGAAGCTTTCTTT
CASSFRGGGDTEAFF